This T cell receptor beta chain derives from a study of cytomegalovirus exposure and HLA in healthy donors. The CDR3 runs 14 residues. Per the germline V gene, CDR1 is SGHDT and CDR2 is YYEEEE. The ends lost 4 bases at V and 8 bases at J; junction bases unmatched: 6. PCR was performed using 60 Vbeta and 13 Jbeta primers. The table came from immunoSEQ multiplex PCR; TCRdb's copy has only in-frame clones and leaves some out. The sample has roughly 62,000 clones. The chain has TRBV5-6 and TRBJ2-1; the match to TRBD1 covers 10 bases. The material sequenced was PBMCs. The clonotype comes from a male donor in good health and CMV-seronegative. CDR3 DNA: TGTGCCAGCAGCCTGACAGGGGGCGTGTATGAGCAGTTCTTC. This sequence encodes CASSLTGGVYEQFF. Filled out from reference TRBV5-6 and TRBJ2-1, the complete variable domain reads DAGVTQSPTHLIKTRGQQVTLRCSPKSGHDTVSWYQQALGQGPQFIFQYYEEEERQRGNFPDRFSGHQFPNYSSELNVNALLLGDSALYLCASSLTGGVYEQFFGPGTRLTVL.